This record looks at one T cell receptor (beta chain) sequence and its context. The data were taken from a study of blood T cell repertoires in COVID-19. Overall study: COVID-19 samples from acute and convalescent phases originated in the United States, Italy and Spain. T cells, B-cell-depleted T cells, or PBMCs provided the cDNA or gDNA that served as material.

The authors' processing: Amplification from reference gene primers served as the basis for estimated nucleated cell counts. Using immunoSEQ multiplex PCR, the repertoire was profiled, and TCRdb retains in-frame clones only, with some absent. V, J and clone size derive from that table, while D and trimming were established from the DNA sequence. Among roughly 110,000 clones listed, 85% were seen once. Sequencing used peripheral blood. The source is a human donor in a cohort sampled during active COVID-19.

In DNA, the CDR3 is TGCGCCAGCAGCCAAGATCCCCGAGGGGGGGCTTTTGAGCAGTTCTTC. This translates into CASSQDPRGGAFEQFF. This chain uses TRBV4-3 with TRBJ2-1; TRBD2 is a possible D gene (7 bases). The CDR3 spans 16 residues. Trimming cost V 0 bases and J 9 bases, with 18 bases left between them. CDR1 is LGHNA, CDR2 YSLEER, per germline.